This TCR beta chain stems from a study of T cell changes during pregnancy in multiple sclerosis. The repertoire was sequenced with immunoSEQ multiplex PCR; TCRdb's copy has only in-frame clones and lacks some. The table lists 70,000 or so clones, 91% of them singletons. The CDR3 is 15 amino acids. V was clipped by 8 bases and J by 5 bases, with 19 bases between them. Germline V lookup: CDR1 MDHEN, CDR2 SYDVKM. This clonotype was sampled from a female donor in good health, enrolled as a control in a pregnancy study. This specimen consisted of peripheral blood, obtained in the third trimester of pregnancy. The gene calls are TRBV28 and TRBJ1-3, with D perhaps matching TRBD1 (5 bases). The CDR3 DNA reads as TGTGCCAGCGGCACTTCGGGGGGTAGGAGAAACACCATATATTTT. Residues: CASGTSGGRRNTIYF.